A selection of T cell receptor beta chains follows, all from one sample in a study of spatial heterogeneity in lung cancer. TCRdb redid the calling of the 5' RACE reads with MiXCR, one entry per CDR3 protein. The table lists roughly 25,000 distinct CDR3 sequences, approximately 7% of them singletons, with 13% to 15% in the top ten. Sequenced here: PBMCs, sampled at surgery. The origin of the receptors is a male donor with early-stage non-small cell lung cancer. CDR3s include the opening cysteine and the closing phenylalanine or tryptophan. The order of the fields is V gene, clone size, D gene, J gene, CDR3 DNA, CDR3 protein. D genes are given only for firm matches. Clone sizes are given selectively: once, few, many, or a class where the clone is expanded.

v_gene: TRBV29-1; abundance: many; d_gene: TRBD1; j_gene: TRBJ2-3; CDR3nt: TGCAGCGCCGGACAGGTACCAGATACGCAGTATTTT; CDR3aa: CSAGQVPDTQYF
v_gene: TRBV12-3/TRBV12-4; abundance: many; d_gene: TRBD1; j_gene: TRBJ1-4; CDR3nt: TGTGCCAGCAGTTTTTACAGGGGGCGCGGTGAAAAACTGTTTTTT; CDR3aa: CASSFYRGRGEKLFF
v_gene: TRBV7-3; abundance: many; d_gene: NA; j_gene: TRBJ1-3; CDR3nt: TGTGCCAGCAGCTTAATTGTAGGGGGCACCATATATTTT; CDR3aa: CASSLIVGGTIYF
v_gene: TRBV9; abundance: many; d_gene: NA; j_gene: TRBJ2-2; CDR3nt: TGTGCCAGCAGCGTAGTAGTGGCCGGGGAGCTGTTTTTT; CDR3aa: CASSVVVAGELFF
v_gene: TRBV27; abundance: many; d_gene: TRBD2; j_gene: TRBJ2-3; CDR3nt: TGTGCCAGCACTCAAAGCGGGAGGACTAGCACAGATACGCAGTATTTT; CDR3aa: CASTQSGRTSTDTQYF
v_gene: TRBV24-1; abundance: many; d_gene: TRBD1; j_gene: TRBJ2-3; CDR3nt: TGTGCCACCAGTGAGAGGGGACAGCCCTCCACAGATACGCAGTATTTT; CDR3aa: CATSERGQPSTDTQYF
v_gene: TRBV7-2; abundance: many; d_gene: NA; j_gene: TRBJ2-4; CDR3nt: TGTGCCAGCAGCAGAGGAGGCCGAGCCAAAAACATTCAGTACTTC; CDR3aa: CASSRGGRAKNIQYF
v_gene: TRBV7-6; abundance: many; d_gene: TRBD1; j_gene: TRBJ1-4; CDR3nt: TGTGCCAGCAGCCGCCCGGCGGGACAGGGTGAAAAACTGTTTTTT; CDR3aa: CASSRPAGQGEKLFF
v_gene: TRBV24-1; abundance: few; d_gene: TRBD2; j_gene: TRBJ2-5; CDR3nt: TGTGCCACCAGTGATCCAACCCCGGGACTAGAAGAGACCCAGTACTTC; CDR3aa: CATSDPTPGLEETQYF
v_gene: TRBV12-3/TRBV12-4; abundance: many; d_gene: TRBD2; j_gene: TRBJ2-3; CDR3nt: TGTGCCAGCAGCACCCGGACTAGCGGGCAGTATTTT; CDR3aa: CASSTRTSGQYF
v_gene: TRBV20-1; abundance: medium-sized; d_gene: NA; j_gene: TRBJ2-5; CDR3nt: TGCAGTGCCAAGGGCTGGGGGTGGAGCGCCAAGGAAGAGACCCAGTACTTC; CDR3aa: CSAKGWGWSAKEETQYF
v_gene: TRBV6-6; abundance: many; d_gene: NA; j_gene: TRBJ2-1; CDR3nt: TGTGCCAGTGCCCGGGCGGAAAACTACAATGAGCAGTTCTTC; CDR3aa: CASARAENYNEQFF
v_gene: TRBV7-9; abundance: many; d_gene: NA; j_gene: TRBJ2-7; CDR3nt: TGTGCCAGCAGCTTAGTCAGGGTTAGTGACGAGCAGTACTTC; CDR3aa: CASSLVRVSDEQYF
v_gene: TRBV6-5; abundance: many; d_gene: NA; j_gene: TRBJ1-6; CDR3nt: TGTGCCAGCAGCCGAGGAGGAGAGATTGTCCTCCACTTT; CDR3aa: CASSRGGEIVLHF
v_gene: TRBV7-6; abundance: many; d_gene: NA; j_gene: TRBJ2-3; CDR3nt: TGTGCCAGCAGCTTACGAATTTTACGGGGGAGCCGCACAGATACGCAGTATTTT; CDR3aa: CASSLRILRGSRTDTQYF
v_gene: TRBV3-1; abundance: many; d_gene: NA; j_gene: TRBJ1-2; CDR3nt: TGTGCCAGCAGCCAAAGGGGTAACTATGGCTACACCTTC; CDR3aa: CASSQRGNYGYTF
v_gene: TRBV5-5; abundance: once; d_gene: NA; j_gene: TRBJ1-4; CDR3nt: TGTGCCAGCAGCCTACAGGTTGGAACTAATGAAAAACTGTTTTTT; CDR3aa: CASSLQVGTNEKLFF
v_gene: TRBV7-2; abundance: NA; d_gene: NA; j_gene: TRBJ2-7; CDR3nt: TGTGCCAGCAGCTTAGCGCCGGATGTCTCCTACGAGCAGTACTTC; CDR3aa: CASSLAPDVSYEQYF
v_gene: TRBV7-9; abundance: few; d_gene: NA; j_gene: TRBJ2-3; CDR3nt: TGTGCCAGCAGCTTATATCTCACCAAGGGAGATACGCAGTATTTT; CDR3aa: CASSLYLTKGDTQYF
v_gene: TRBV28; abundance: many; d_gene: TRBD1; j_gene: TRBJ2-2; CDR3nt: TGTGCCAGCACGGAATACAGGGGGATGAACACCGGGGAGCTGTTTTTT; CDR3aa: CASTEYRGMNTGELFF
v_gene: TRBV3-1; abundance: many; d_gene: NA; j_gene: TRBJ2-7; CDR3nt: TGTGCCAGCAGCCAAGTCTTGGAACGCGAGCAGTACTTC; CDR3aa: CASSQVLEREQYF
v_gene: TRBV11-1; abundance: many; d_gene: NA; j_gene: TRBJ2-5; CDR3nt: TGTGCCAGCAGCTTGAGGGGGATTGAAGAGACCCAGTACTTC; CDR3aa: CASSLRGIEETQYF
v_gene: TRBV5-6; abundance: few; d_gene: NA; j_gene: TRBJ2-7; CDR3nt: TGTGCCAGCAGCGGCGGACTATCTTCCTACGAGCAGTACTTC; CDR3aa: CASSGGLSSYEQYF
v_gene: TRBV20-1; abundance: many; d_gene: NA; j_gene: TRBJ2-7; CDR3nt: TGCAGTGCTAGTGGTGCTAACTACGAGCAGTACTTC; CDR3aa: CSASGANYEQYF
v_gene: TRBV5-1; abundance: many; d_gene: NA; j_gene: TRBJ1-1; CDR3nt: TGCGCCAGCAGCTTGAACATGAACACTGAAGCTTTCTTT; CDR3aa: CASSLNMNTEAFF
v_gene: TRBV20-1; abundance: NA; d_gene: TRBD2; j_gene: TRBJ2-7; CDR3nt: TGCAGTGCCCAGAGGACTAGCGGGGGGAGGGCTTACGAGCAGTACTTC; CDR3aa: CSAQRTSGGRAYEQYF
v_gene: TRBV10-3; abundance: many; d_gene: NA; j_gene: TRBJ2-1; CDR3nt: TGTGCCACCGTGAACCCCAGGGGTAATGAGCAGTTCTTC; CDR3aa: CATVNPRGNEQFF
v_gene: TRBV5-1; abundance: many; d_gene: NA; j_gene: TRBJ2-2; CDR3nt: TGCGCCAGCAGCCGAGACACCGGGGAGCTGTTTTTT; CDR3aa: CASSRDTGELFF
v_gene: TRBV3-1; abundance: NA; d_gene: TRBD1; j_gene: TRBJ2-1; CDR3nt: TGTGCCAGCAGCCAAGCCGCCGGGACAGGGTACAATGAGCAGTTCTTC; CDR3aa: CASSQAAGTGYNEQFF
v_gene: TRBV19; abundance: NA; d_gene: TRBD2; j_gene: TRBJ2-3; CDR3nt: TGTGCCAGTAGTATCGGACTAGCGGGAGGGGATACGCAGTATTTT; CDR3aa: CASSIGLAGGDTQYF
v_gene: TRBV28; abundance: NA; d_gene: NA; j_gene: TRBJ2-3; CDR3nt: TGTGCCAGCAGTTCCAACCAACGGGGGGCGACAGATACGCAGTATTTT; CDR3aa: CASSSNQRGATDTQYF
v_gene: TRBV7-3; abundance: many; d_gene: TRBD1; j_gene: TRBJ1-2; CDR3nt: TGTGCCAGCAGCCTAGGACAGGGAACCTATGGCTACACCTTC; CDR3aa: CASSLGQGTYGYTF
v_gene: TRBV20-1; abundance: medium-sized; d_gene: NA; j_gene: TRBJ1-2; CDR3nt: TGCAGTGCTAGCCCGCTGTTCTATGGCTACACCTTC; CDR3aa: CSASPLFYGYTF
v_gene: TRBV28; abundance: many; d_gene: NA; j_gene: TRBJ1-5; CDR3nt: TGTGCCAGCAGTGCCACCGGGAGGGAGGGTCAGCCCCAGCATTTT; CDR3aa: CASSATGREGQPQHF
v_gene: TRBV7-4; abundance: once; d_gene: NA; j_gene: TRBJ2-2; CDR3nt: TGTGCCAGCAGCTTCCGGGGGGCGAGCACCGGGGAGCTGTTTTTT; CDR3aa: CASSFRGASTGELFF
v_gene: TRBV20-1; abundance: few; d_gene: TRBD2; j_gene: TRBJ2-3; CDR3nt: TGCGGCGGACTAGCGGACACAGATACGCAGTATTTT; CDR3aa: CGGLADTDTQYF
v_gene: TRBV9; abundance: NA; d_gene: TRBD1; j_gene: TRBJ2-7; CDR3nt: TGTGCCAGCAGCGTAGGGCAGGGGGCGCAGATCGAGCAGTACTTC; CDR3aa: CASSVGQGAQIEQYF
v_gene: TRBV28; abundance: many; d_gene: NA; j_gene: TRBJ1-3; CDR3nt: TGTGCCAGCAGGACCTCCCTCAACACCATATATTTT; CDR3aa: CASRTSLNTIYF
v_gene: TRBV5-1; abundance: NA; d_gene: NA; j_gene: TRBJ2-2; CDR3nt: TGCGCCAGCAGCTTAGGAATTGGGACCGCGAACACCGGGGAGCTGTTTTTT; CDR3aa: CASSLGIGTANTGELFF
v_gene: TRBV28; abundance: few; d_gene: NA; j_gene: TRBJ2-6; CDR3nt: TGTGCCAGCCAGGGGATAGCTGGGGCCAACGTCCTGACTTTC; CDR3aa: CASQGIAGANVLTF
v_gene: TRBV28; abundance: many; d_gene: NA; j_gene: TRBJ1-2; CDR3nt: TGTGCCAGCAGTTTGCCAAACCGTTATGGCTACACCTTC; CDR3aa: CASSLPNRYGYTF
v_gene: TRBV3-1; abundance: many; d_gene: TRBD1; j_gene: TRBJ1-6; CDR3nt: TGTGCCAGCAGCGTGGGACAGCCGCTAAATTCACCCCTCCACTTT; CDR3aa: CASSVGQPLNSPLHF
v_gene: TRBV12-5; abundance: few; d_gene: TRBD2; j_gene: TRBJ2-1; CDR3nt: TGTGCTAGTGGTTCAACTAGCGGGAGCTACAATGAGCAGTTCTTC; CDR3aa: CASGSTSGSYNEQFF
v_gene: TRBV28; abundance: NA; d_gene: NA; j_gene: TRBJ2-1; CDR3nt: TGTGCCAGCAGTTCAGAACGGGGGGCTCACTACAATGAGCAGTTCTTC; CDR3aa: CASSSERGAHYNEQFF
v_gene: TRBV5-1; abundance: many; d_gene: NA; j_gene: TRBJ1-5; CDR3nt: TGCGCCAGCAGCTTGGGCTTTGGACAGTTTCATCAGCCCCAGCATTTT; CDR3aa: CASSLGFGQFHQPQHF
v_gene: TRBV7-2; abundance: medium-sized; d_gene: NA; j_gene: TRBJ2-3; CDR3nt: TGTGCCAGCAGCTTAGTTGATGGTACGCAGTATTTT; CDR3aa: CASSLVDGTQYF
v_gene: TRBV18; abundance: many; d_gene: NA; j_gene: TRBJ1-1; CDR3nt: TGTGCCAGCTCACCACAGTCGAGGGGCACTAACACTGAAGCTTTCTTT; CDR3aa: CASSPQSRGTNTEAFF
v_gene: TRBV20-1; abundance: few; d_gene: TRBD2; j_gene: TRBJ2-7; CDR3nt: TGCAGTGCTAGACTAGCGGGTGTTGGCTACGAGCAGTACTTC; CDR3aa: CSARLAGVGYEQYF
v_gene: TRBV7-9; abundance: many; d_gene: NA; j_gene: TRBJ2-2; CDR3nt: TGTGCCAGCAGCTTTGGGGCGGCCACCGGGGAGCTGTTTTTT; CDR3aa: CASSFGAATGELFF
v_gene: TRBV5-1; abundance: NA; d_gene: NA; j_gene: TRBJ1-2; CDR3nt: TGCGCCAGCAGCTTGGAGGGCGGCTATGGCTACACCTTC; CDR3aa: CASSLEGGYGYTF